This T cell receptor (beta chain) is drawn from a study of identical twins. Study-level points and caveats: Conclusions leaned on cross-sectional statistical analysis and did not track the same donors over time.

J gave up 8 bases and V 5 bases, and 10 bases lay outside the gene matches. The CDR3 totals 14 residues. Germline CDR1 reads SGHAT; CDR2 reads FQNNGV. Unique molecular identifiers were present on the cDNA, which also gained a universal primer site by template switching. TCRdb ran MiXCR on the 5' RACE reads and lists one entry per CDR3 protein. Counted here are about 920,000 distinct CDR3 sequences, around 12% occurring once; the ten biggest clones make up around 1.6%. This clonotype was found a few times. As yet, its antigen is unknown. These data also featured in a second study, about yellow fever vaccine responses in identical twins.

The source material was PBMCs. V is TRBV11-2 and J is TRBJ1-2, with 8 bases fitting TRBD1. The TCR comes from a woman under 30 in good health. CDR3 in DNA: TGTGCCAGCAGCCTGGGACAGGACCTTTCCGGCTACACCTTC. This translates into CASSLGQDLSGYTF. The variable domain in full, with the rest retrieved from reference TRBV11-2 and TRBJ1-2, is EAGVAQSPRYKIIEKRQSVAFWCNPISGHATLYWYQQILGQGPKLLIQFQNNGVVDDSQLPKDRFSAERLKGVDSTLKIQPAKLEDSAVYLCASSLGQDLSGYTFGSGTRLTVV.